The clone carrying this TCR beta chain appeared once. Its antigen is still unknown. Arm-PCR of CDR3 regions and iRepertoire HTBI primers were the basis on which TCR beta libraries were built. MiXCR was run by TCRdb on the multiplex PCR reads, yielding one entry per CDR3 protein. Of about 660,000 distinct CDR3 sequences in the sample, approximately 29% were seen once. As for time point: persistent/refractory GD, antithyroid drugs over 5 years with positive TRAb. TCR sequences were obtained from RNA taken from PBMCs. Graves' disease diagnosis was established per American Thyroid Association guidelines. The data derive from a study of regulatory T cells in long-lasting Graves disease. Study-level information: Disease was considered persistent Graves' disease after over 5 years of antithyroid drugs (with positive TSH receptor antibodies). General study results and limits: Sharing of public clonotypes was greater in persistent patients (roughly 2,900) than in new patients (966).

Germline V gene data show CDR1 as SNHLY and CDR2 as FYNNEI. V gave up 4 bases and J gave up 8 bases, with 14 bases separating them. The CDR3 extends over 13 amino acids. This receptor was obtained from a female donor with Graves disease. The chain is built from TRBV2 and TRBJ1-2; maybe TRBD1 (6 bases). This material consisted of peripheral blood mononuclear cells (PBMCs), taken when the disease was refractory, from a patient treated with antithyroid drugs. The CDR3 loop is CASSVDSGMGYTF. CDR3 nucleotide sequence: TGTGCCAGCAGTGTGGACAGCGGAATGGGCTACACCTTC.